The T cell receptor (beta chain) under discussion was sequenced for a study of shared clonotypes between healthy human individuals. The authors' processing: ImmunoSEQ only sent back junction sequences with no quality scores, so filtering was done differently. The method was immunoSEQ multiplex PCR; TCRdb's version includes in-frame clones alone and lacks a portion of them. V, J and clone size derive from that table, while D and trimming were established from the DNA sequence. Of 1,500,000 or so clones listed, around 97% were seen once; the top ten hold approximately 1.1%. Specimen: naive CD4+ T cells sorted from blood. The subset was: CD45RA+ positively selected. This TCR came from a man between 25 and 39 years old in good health.

The CDR3 reads CASSKGGGTDTQYF. The CDR3 DNA is TGTGCCAGCAGTAAAGGGGGCGGCACAGATACGCAGTATTTT. V is TRBV25-1 and J is TRBJ2-3; the match to TRBD1 covers 7 bases. CDR3 size: 14 residues. Germline lookup yields CDR1 MGHDK and CDR2 SYGVNS. The trim removed 5 bases at V and 1 base at J, leaving 3 bases unmatched.